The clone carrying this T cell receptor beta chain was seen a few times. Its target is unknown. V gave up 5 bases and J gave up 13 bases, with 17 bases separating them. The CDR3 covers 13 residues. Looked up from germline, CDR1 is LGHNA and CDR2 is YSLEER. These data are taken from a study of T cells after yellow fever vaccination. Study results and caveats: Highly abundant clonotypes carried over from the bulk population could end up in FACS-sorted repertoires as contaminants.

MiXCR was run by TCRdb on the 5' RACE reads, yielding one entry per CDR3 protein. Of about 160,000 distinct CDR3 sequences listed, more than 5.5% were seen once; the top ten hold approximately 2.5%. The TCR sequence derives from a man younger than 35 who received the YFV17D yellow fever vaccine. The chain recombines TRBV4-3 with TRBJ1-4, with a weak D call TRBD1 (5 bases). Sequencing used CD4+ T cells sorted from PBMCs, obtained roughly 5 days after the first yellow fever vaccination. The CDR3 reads CASSLGRSGGLFF. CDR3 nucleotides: TGCGCCAGCAGCTTAGGGAGGTCCGGGGGACTGTTTTTT.